The rows below give T cell receptor beta chains drawn from one sample of a study of T cells after yellow fever vaccination. One entry per CDR3 protein, called by TCRdb with MiXCR from the 5' RACE reads. The sample yields 250,000 to 300,000 distinct CDR3 sequences, roughly 8.7% seen once. Specimen: CD4+ T cells sorted from PBMCs, collected 5 days after the yellow fever booster vaccination. Receptors were obtained from a man younger than 30 who received the YFV17D yellow fever vaccine. CDR3s include the opening cysteine and the closing phenylalanine or tryptophan. Each record gives: clone size, V gene, J gene, D gene, CDR3 DNA, CDR3 protein. The D gene is left open where the match is weak. Only some rows state a clone size, as once, few, many or a class for expanded clones.

many	TRBV5-1	TRBJ1-1	-	TGCGCCAGCAGCGGGACAAGGGTGGACACTGAAGCTTTCTTT	CASSGTRVDTEAFF
many	TRBV20-1	TRBJ2-4	-	TGCAGTGCTAGAGATCGCGCAGGGAACATTCAGTACTTC	CSARDRAGNIQYF
many	TRBV5-1	TRBJ2-5	-	TGCGCCAGCAGCTTGGGACCCACCCAAGAGACCCAGTACTTC	CASSLGPTQETQYF
-	TRBV3-1	TRBJ2-1	-	TGTGCCAGCAGCCCCCTCCGGGGTTCCATATACAATGAGCAGTTCTTC	CASSPLRGSIYNEQFF
few	TRBV7-2	TRBJ1-5	TRBD1	TGTGCCAGCAGCCTTAGACAGGGCGATCAGCCCCAGCATTTT	CASSLRQGDQPQHF
-	TRBV5-1	TRBJ2-3	-	TGCGCCAGCAGCTTGGTGCCGCAGGTTAGCACAGATACGCAGTATTTT	CASSLVPQVSTDTQYF
few	TRBV5-1	TRBJ1-1	-	TGCGCCAGCAGCCCCTGGACCCGGGATGGCACTGAAGCTTTCTTT	CASSPWTRDGTEAFF
few	TRBV27	TRBJ1-1	-	TGTGCCAGCAGCCATATGGCCCTAACGGGTATCGTAGCTGAAGCTTTCTTT	CASSHMALTGIVAEAFF
-	TRBV5-1	TRBJ2-5	TRBD1	TGCGCCAGCAGTAATTTACAGGGGCCCCAAGAGACCCAGTACTTC	CASSNLQGPQETQYF
few	TRBV5-1	TRBJ1-1	-	TGCGCCAGCAGCCTAATAACTGAGAACACTGAAGCTTTCTTT	CASSLITENTEAFF
-	TRBV10-1	TRBJ1-3	-	TGCGCCAGCAGTGCTCCAGGGATCACTGGAAACACCATATATTTT	CASSAPGITGNTIYF
few	TRBV6-1	TRBJ2-3	-	TGTGCCAGCAATGCGGGACAGCCGAGCACAGATACGCAGTATTTT	CASNAGQPSTDTQYF
few	TRBV3-1	TRBJ1-5	-	TGTGCCAGCAGCCAAGAAAAGGGGCCCCAGCATTTT	CASSQEKGPQHF
few	TRBV20-1	TRBJ2-7	-	TGCAGTGCTAGGGCATATCGGGGTAGTGAGCAGTACTTC	CSARAYRGSEQYF
few	TRBV27	TRBJ1-1	-	TGTGCCAGCAGGAGAAGCTCGGCCGGGGAAACTGAAGCTTTCTTT	CASRRSSAGETEAFF
few	TRBV7-2	TRBJ2-1	-	TGTGCCAGCAGCTACCCTCCCAATGAGCAGTTCTTC	CASSYPPNEQFF
few	TRBV21-1	TRBJ1-3	-	TGTGCCAGCAGCAAGTCATGGGGTTCGGCGGGACACGAAGGAAACACCATATATTTT	CASSKSWGSAGHEGNTIYF
-	TRBV5-1	TRBJ1-2	-	TGCGCCAGCAGCGAACCAGGGTTCCATGGCTACACCTTC	CASSEPGFHGYTF
-	TRBV28	TRBJ1-1	TRBD1	TGTGCCAGCAGTACAGGGGGCTTTAGGACTGAAGCTTTCTTT	CASSTGGFRTEAFF
many	TRBV7-3	TRBJ2-3	TRBD1	TGTGCCAGCAGCTTAGGGACAGGCTACACAGATACGCAGTATTTT	CASSLGTGYTDTQYF
-	TRBV20-1	TRBJ2-2	TRBD2	TGCAGTGCTAGAAGGCTAGCGGCGAACACCGGGGAGCTGTTTTTT	CSARRLAANTGELFF
few	TRBV3-1	TRBJ2-1	-	TGTGCCAGCAGCCAGGGGGTCAATGAGCAGTTCTTC	CASSQGVNEQFF
-	TRBV4-3	TRBJ2-2	TRBD1	TGCGCCAGCAGCCAAGAAACCCTTGGGACAGGGTCCGGGGAGCTGTTTTTT	CASSQETLGTGSGELFF
many	TRBV25-1	TRBJ1-2	-	TGTGCCAGCAGTGAATCCAGGGTGAGGGGCTACACCTTC	CASSESRVRGYTF
-	TRBV5-4	TRBJ2-7	TRBD1	TGTGCCAGCAGCCGGGACAGGTCCTCCTACGAGCAGTACTTC	CASSRDRSSYEQYF
many	TRBV12-3/TRBV12-4	TRBJ2-1	-	TGTGCCAGCACCATTAGGAGGGCCCTAAATGAGCAGTTCTTC	CASTIRRALNEQFF
-	TRBV12-3/TRBV12-4	TRBJ1-4	-	TGTGCCAGCAGTCGGTGGGGGGCGGCTAATGAAAAACTGTTTTTT	CASSRWGAANEKLFF
few	TRBV7-9	TRBJ1-1	-	TGTGCCAGCAGCATCGGCGGATTCAACACTGAAGCTTTCTTT	CASSIGGFNTEAFF
many	TRBV5-1	TRBJ1-6	-	TGCGCCAGCAGCCTGCAAGACAGCACCAATTCACCCCTCCACTTT	CASSLQDSTNSPLHF
-	TRBV29-1	TRBJ2-3	-	TGCAGCGTTTCATCACAGGCCCACGGGGATACGCAGTATTTT	CSVSSQAHGDTQYF
few	TRBV14	TRBJ2-1	TRBD1	TGTGCCAGCAGCCCCCAGGGGGCAGGGACCTGGCGCGACAATGAGCAGTTCTTC	CASSPQGAGTWRDNEQFF
-	TRBV7-2	TRBJ2-2	-	TGTGCCAGCAGCTTTTTCGGCGCAGGGAACACCGGGGAGCTGTTTTTT	CASSFFGAGNTGELFF
-	TRBV10-3	TRBJ2-1	TRBD2	TGTGCCAGCGCCACTAGCGGGGGGAACAATGAGCAGTTCTTC	CASATSGGNNEQFF
-	TRBV21-1	TRBJ2-5	-	TGTGCCAGCAGCAAAGATAGACAGGGGCGAAGCCAAGAGACCCAGTACTTC	CASSKDRQGRSQETQYF
-	TRBV7-2	TRBJ2-3	TRBD2	TGTGCCAGCAGCTTAGATAGCGGGGGATATACGCAGTATTTT	CASSLDSGGYTQYF
-	TRBV24-1	TRBJ1-2	-	TGTGCCACCGGACCAGGGACACTCAGCTATGGCTACACCTTC	CATGPGTLSYGYTF
few	TRBV6-2/TRBV6-3	TRBJ2-3	-	TGTGCCAGCTGGAGGGCGGCCGCACCAGATACGCAGTATTTT	CASWRAAAPDTQYF
few	TRBV27	TRBJ2-7	TRBD1	TGTGCCAGCAGTTCTGGACAGGCCGCCTACGAGCAGTACTTC	CASSSGQAAYEQYF
-	TRBV7-3	TRBJ2-1	TRBD2	TGTGCCAGCAGCTTAATTGCGGGGGGTACAAACAATGAGCAGTTCTTC	CASSLIAGGTNNEQFF
-	TRBV6-2/TRBV6-3	TRBJ1-2	-	TGTGCCAGCATTTCTCCTGGGCAGGCCTGGGGTGAGAGCTTCTATGGCTACACCTTC	CASISPGQAWGESFYGYTF
few	TRBV7-9	TRBJ2-7	-	TGTGCCACCACCACAGCAATTACCTACGAGCAGTACTTC	CATTTAITYEQYF
-	TRBV5-4	TRBJ2-5	-	TGTGCCAGCAGCTTGGGTACCTCCTGGGGGGAGACCCAGTACTTC	CASSLGTSWGETQYF
few	TRBV5-1	TRBJ1-1	TRBD1	TGCGCCAGCAGCTTGGATGTCTGGACAGGGGGTACTGAAGCTTTCTTT	CASSLDVWTGGTEAFF
few	TRBV20-1	TRBJ1-2	-	TGCAGTGTCGAGGGGATTAGGGCAGGGTGGCACACCTTC	CSVEGIRAGWHTF
-	TRBV7-8	TRBJ1-5	-	TGTGCCAGCAGCTTAGTGTCTGGGCCAGCAAATCAGCCCCAGCATTTT	CASSLVSGPANQPQHF